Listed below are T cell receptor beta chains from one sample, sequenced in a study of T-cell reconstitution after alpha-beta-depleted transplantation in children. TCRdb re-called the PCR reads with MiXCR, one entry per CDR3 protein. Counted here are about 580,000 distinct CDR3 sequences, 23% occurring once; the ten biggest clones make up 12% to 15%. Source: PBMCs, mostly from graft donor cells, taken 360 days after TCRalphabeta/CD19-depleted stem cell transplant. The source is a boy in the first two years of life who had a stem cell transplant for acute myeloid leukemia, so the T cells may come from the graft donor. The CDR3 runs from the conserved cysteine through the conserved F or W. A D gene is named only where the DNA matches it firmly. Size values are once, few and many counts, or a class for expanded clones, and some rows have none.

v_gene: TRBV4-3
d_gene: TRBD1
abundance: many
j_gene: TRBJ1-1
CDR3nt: TGCGCCAGCAGCCAAGTTGCCGGGACAGGGGGCACTGAAGCTTTCTTT
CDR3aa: CASSQVAGTGGTEAFF

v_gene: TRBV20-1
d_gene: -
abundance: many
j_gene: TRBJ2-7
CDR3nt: TGCAGTGCTAGAGAAGAGTTGTTATACGAGCAGTACTTC
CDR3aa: CSAREELLYEQYF

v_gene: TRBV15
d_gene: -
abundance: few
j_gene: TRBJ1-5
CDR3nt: TGTGCCACCAGCCAGGACACAAGGTTGCTCAATCAGCCCCAGCATTTT
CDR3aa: CATSQDTRLLNQPQHF

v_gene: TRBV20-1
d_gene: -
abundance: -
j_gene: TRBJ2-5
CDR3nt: TGCAGTGCACTTACTACAGGGTCACAAGAGACCCAGTACTTC
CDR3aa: CSALTTGSQETQYF

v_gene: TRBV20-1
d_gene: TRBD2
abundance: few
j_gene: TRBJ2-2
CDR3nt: TGCAGTGCTAGAGCCCCCAAACCTAGCGGGGGGCGAAGAGGAACCGGGGAGCTGTTTTTT
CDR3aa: CSARAPKPSGGRRGTGELFF

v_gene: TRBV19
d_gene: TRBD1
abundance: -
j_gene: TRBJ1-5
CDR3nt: TGTGCCAGTAGCGGGGGACAGATTAGCAATCAGCCCCAGCATTTT
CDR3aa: CASSGGQISNQPQHF

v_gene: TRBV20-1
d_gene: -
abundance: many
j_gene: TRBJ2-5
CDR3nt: TGCAGTGCTAGATCCGGGGGCAGAGGGGCCGAGACCCAGTACTTC
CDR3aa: CSARSGGRGAETQYF

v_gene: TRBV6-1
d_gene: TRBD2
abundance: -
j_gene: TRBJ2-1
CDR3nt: TGTGCCAGCGCGGGACTAGCGGGGGGGCCAGGTGAGCAGTTCTTC
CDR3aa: CASAGLAGGPGEQFF

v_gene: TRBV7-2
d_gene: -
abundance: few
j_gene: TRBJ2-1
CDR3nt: TGTGCCAGCAGCTTAGGGGCAGGGAGAACGGAGCAGTTCTTC
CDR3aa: CASSLGAGRTEQFF

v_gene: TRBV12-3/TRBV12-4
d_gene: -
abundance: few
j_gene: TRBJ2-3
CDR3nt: TGTGCCAGCAGTGGCGGGCGTTTTGCTAGCACAGATACGCAGTATTTT
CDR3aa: CASSGGRFASTDTQYF

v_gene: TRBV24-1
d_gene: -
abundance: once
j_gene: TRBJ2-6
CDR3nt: TGTGCCACCAGTGACGGGACGGCTGGGGCCAACGTCCTGACTTTC
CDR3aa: CATSDGTAGANVLTF

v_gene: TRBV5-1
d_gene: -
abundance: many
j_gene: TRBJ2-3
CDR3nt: TGCGCCAGCAGCTTGGGGCTTCCTGGCACAGATACGCAGTATTTT
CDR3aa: CASSLGLPGTDTQYF

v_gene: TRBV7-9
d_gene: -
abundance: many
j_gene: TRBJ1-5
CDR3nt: TGTGCCAGCAGCTTAGAGGGGATTAATCAGCCCCAGCATTTT
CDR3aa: CASSLEGINQPQHF

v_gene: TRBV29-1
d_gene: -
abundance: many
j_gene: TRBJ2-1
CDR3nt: TGCAGCGTTGAAATCCGACGTCGGGGGTTCGATGAGCAGTTCTTC
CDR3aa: CSVEIRRRGFDEQFF

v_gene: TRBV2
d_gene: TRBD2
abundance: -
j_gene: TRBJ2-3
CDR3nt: TGTGCCAGCTGTCGACTAGCGGGGGGCCGGTCCCCATTCACAGATACGCAGTATTTT
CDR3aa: CASCRLAGGRSPFTDTQYF

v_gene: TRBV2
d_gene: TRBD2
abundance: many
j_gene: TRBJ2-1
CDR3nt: TGTGCCAGCAGTGAAAGGACTAGCGGGGGGGCCGGGCAGTTCTTC
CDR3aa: CASSERTSGGAGQFF

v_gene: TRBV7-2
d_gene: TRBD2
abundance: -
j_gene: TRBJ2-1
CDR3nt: TGTGCCAGCAGCTTAGTTGGGACTAGCGGGGGTAATGAGCAGTTCTTC
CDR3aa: CASSLVGTSGGNEQFF

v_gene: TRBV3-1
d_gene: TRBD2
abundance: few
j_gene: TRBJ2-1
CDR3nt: TGTGCCAGCAGCGGTAGACTAGCGGGGGGACCCTACAATGAGCAGTTCTTC
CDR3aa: CASSGRLAGGPYNEQFF

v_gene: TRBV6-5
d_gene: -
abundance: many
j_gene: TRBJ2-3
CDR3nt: TGTGCCAGCAGTTACTCTGATACGCAGTATTTT
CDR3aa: CASSYSDTQYF

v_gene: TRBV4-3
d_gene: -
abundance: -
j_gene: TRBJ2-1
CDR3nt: TGCGCCAGCAGCCTCCTTCGGGCTTCCAATGAGCAGTTCTTC
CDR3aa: CASSLLRASNEQFF

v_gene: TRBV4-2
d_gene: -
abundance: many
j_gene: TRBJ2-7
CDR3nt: TGTGCCAGCAGCCAAGATTGGATTGGGCTTAACTCCTACGAGCAGTACTTC
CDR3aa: CASSQDWIGLNSYEQYF

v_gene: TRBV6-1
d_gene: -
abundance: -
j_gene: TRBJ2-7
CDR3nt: TGTGCCAGCAGTCAAAGAGAAACCTACGAGCAGTACTTC
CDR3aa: CASSQRETYEQYF

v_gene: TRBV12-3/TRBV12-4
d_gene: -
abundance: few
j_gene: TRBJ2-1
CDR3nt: TGTGCCAGCAGTGATACAGGTTTTAGTGATGAGCAGTTCTTC
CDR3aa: CASSDTGFSDEQFF

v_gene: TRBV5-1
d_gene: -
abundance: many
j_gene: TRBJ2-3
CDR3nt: TGCGCCAGCAGCTTTGACAGCCTTAGCACAGATACGCAGTATTTT
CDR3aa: CASSFDSLSTDTQYF

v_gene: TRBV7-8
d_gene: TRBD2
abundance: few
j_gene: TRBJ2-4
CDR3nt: TGTGCCAGCAGATCACGCGGGGGTGACATTCAGTACTTC
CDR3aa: CASRSRGGDIQYF

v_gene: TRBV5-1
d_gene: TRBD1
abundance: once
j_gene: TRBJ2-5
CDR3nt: TGCGCCAGCAGCACGCCGGGACAGTACCAAGAGACCCAGTACTTC
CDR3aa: CASSTPGQYQETQYF

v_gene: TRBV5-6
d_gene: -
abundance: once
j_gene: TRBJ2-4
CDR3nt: TGTGCCAGCAGCTTGGGATACATTCAGTACTTC
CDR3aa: CASSLGYIQYF

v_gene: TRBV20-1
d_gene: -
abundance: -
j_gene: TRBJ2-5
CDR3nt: TGCAGTGCTAGGGCCCTGGGGGGGACCCAGTACTTC
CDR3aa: CSARALGGTQYF

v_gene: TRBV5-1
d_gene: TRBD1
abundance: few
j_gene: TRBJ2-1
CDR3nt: TGCGCCAGCAGCGGGACCGGGACAGGGAAGGGGGCCTCCTACAATGAGCAGTTCTTC
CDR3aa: CASSGTGTGKGASYNEQFF

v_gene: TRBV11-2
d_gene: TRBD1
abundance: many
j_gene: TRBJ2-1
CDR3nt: TGTGCCAGCAGCCCTTGGACAGGGGGTGACAATGAGCAGTTCTTC
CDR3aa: CASSPWTGGDNEQFF

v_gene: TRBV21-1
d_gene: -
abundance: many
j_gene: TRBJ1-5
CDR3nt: TGTGCCAGCAGCAAATGTCAGCCCCAGCATTTT
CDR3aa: CASSKCQPQHF

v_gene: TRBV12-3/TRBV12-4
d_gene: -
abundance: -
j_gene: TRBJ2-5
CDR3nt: TGTGCCAGCAGTTGGGACCTAGGGACCCAGTACTTC
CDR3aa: CASSWDLGTQYF

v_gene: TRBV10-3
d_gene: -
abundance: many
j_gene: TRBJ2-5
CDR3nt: TGTGCCAAACCAGGGTTCCAAGAGACCCAGTACTTC
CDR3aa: CAKPGFQETQYF